These 9 T cell receptor beta chains originate from one sample sequenced in a study of T cell repertoires in cytomegalovirus infection. TCRdb analysed the reads with MiXCR anew, one entry per CDR3 protein. The table includes approximately 750,000 distinct CDR3 sequences, approximately 40% detected once. Material for sequencing was PBMCs. The receptors come from a human donor in good health (CMV status not recorded). Some clones in this sample may be carry-over from other donors' samples.

The table lists this clonotype with a count of one. The rearrangement joins TRBV11-3 to TRBJ2-1, with D possibly TRBD1 on 6 matching bases. The CDR3 contains 14 residues. The germline V and J ends were trimmed by 1 base and 6 bases, with 10 bases remaining between them. The V gene's germline CDR1 is SGHNT and CDR2 YENEEA. The chain's CDR3 is CASSLGAGANEQFF. In DNA, the CDR3 is TGTGCCAGCAGCTTAGGAGCAGGGGCCAATGAGCAGTTCTTC. The variable domain in full, with the rest retrieved from reference TRBV11-3 and TRBJ2-1, is EAGVVQSPRYKIIEKKQPVAFWCNPISGHNTLYWYLQNLGQGPELLIRYENEEAVDDSQLPKDRFSAERLKGVDSTLKIQPAELGDSAVYLCASSLGAGANEQFFGPGTRLTVL.

The chain has TRBV7-9 and TRBJ1-5; 8 nucleotides agree with TRBD1. V lost 5 bases, J lost 6 bases, and 9 bases stayed unmatched. Germline lookup yields CDR1 SEHNR and CDR2 FQNEAQ (reference sequence). The CDR3 loop spans 15 amino acids. CDR3 in DNA: TGTGCCAGCAGCCATTGGCAGGGGGCGCCTCAGCCCCAGCATTTT. This encodes CASSHWQGAPQPQHF.

This clonotype appeared a few times. The chain links TRBV28 to TRBJ1-6; the D gene is possibly TRBD1 (6 bases). This CDR3 contains 16 residues. Trimming stripped 1 base from V and 4 bases from J, with 11 bases between. CDR1 MDHEN and CDR2 SYDVKM come from the germline V gene. CDR3 amino acids: CASSLSRGKYNSPLHF. CDR3 nucleotides: TGTGCCAGCAGTTTATCCAGGGGCAAATATAATTCACCCCTCCACTTT.

This clonotype was detected only a few times. CDR3 sequence: CASKTIQGRGNQPQHF. CDR3 DNA sequence: TGTGCCAGTAAAACGATACAGGGGAGAGGGAATCAGCCCCAGCATTTT. The V call is TRBV19, the J call TRBJ1-5; the match to TRBD1 covers 7 bases. V dropped 7 bases and J dropped 4; count of bases not matched to a gene: 13. The CDR3 is 16 residues long. Per the germline V gene, CDR1 is LNHDA and CDR2 is SQIVND (reference sequence).

This sequence joins TRBV29-1 and TRBJ2-6; the match to TRBD1 covers 10 bases. Looked up from germline, CDR1 is SQVTM and CDR2 is ANQGSEA. This CDR3 is built from 15 residues. The ends lost 5 bases at V and 2 bases at J; junction bases unmatched: 3. The chain's CDR3 is CSVRTGGAGANVLTF. The CDR3 nucleotides are TGCAGCGTTCGGACAGGGGGTGCTGGGGCCAACGTCCTGACTTTC. The variable domain in full, with the rest retrieved from reference TRBV29-1 and TRBJ2-6, is SAVISQKPSRDICQRGTSLTIQCQVDSQVTMMFWYRQQPGQSLTLIATANQGSEATYESGFVIDKFPISRPNLTFSTLTVSNMSPEDSSIYLCSVRTGGAGANVLTFGAGSRLTVL.

The chain is built from TRBV7-6 and TRBJ2-1; 11 positions agree with TRBD2. Germline trimming cut 1 base from V and 7 bases from J; bases unmatched to any gene: 9. CDR1 and CDR2 (germline): SGHVS, FNYEAQ. This CDR3 has 17 amino acids. DNA for the CDR3: TGTGCCAGCAGCTTAGAAGCTAGCGGGAGGTTAAGGAATGAGCAGTTCTTC. Its protein product is CASSLEASGRLRNEQFF.

The chain is built from TRBV28 and TRBJ1-2; a possible D gene is TRBD1 (6 bases). The CDR3 runs to 13 residues. CDR1 MDHEN and CDR2 SYDVKM come from the germline V gene. V was shortened by 5 bases and J by 6 bases, with 13 bases between the two germline ends. CDR3 nucleotides: TGTGCCAGCAGTGACGACGGGGGCGATGGCTACACCTTC. It yields the protein CASSDDGGDGYTF.

This clonotype has more than one count but fewer than ten. The CDR3 DNA reads TGTGCCAGCAGCTTAGCCGGTGGGACTAGCGGCTACGAGCAGTACTTC. Its protein is CASSLAGGTSGYEQYF. This chain joins TRBV7-2 and TRBJ2-7; 11 nucleotides agree with TRBD2. The CDR3 has 16 amino acids. J lost 3 bases, V lost 0 bases, and 4 bases had no gene match. Germline lookup yields CDR1 SGHTA and CDR2 FQGNSA.

The genes are TRBV20-1 and TRBJ2-7; possible D gene TRBD2, 6 bases. V was pared by 3 bases and J by 4 bases, with 13 bases between. The CDR3 consists of 13 residues. Per germline, CDR1 DFQATT and CDR2 SNEGSKA (reference sequence). CDR3 in amino acids: CSAREGLTYEQYF. The CDR3 coding sequence is TGCAGTGCTAGGGAGGGACTTACATACGAGCAGTACTTC.